The 2 T cell receptor beta chains below were found in one sample sequenced in a study of Graves' ophthalmopathy and Graves' hyperthyroidism. The TCR beta CDR3 regions underwent amplification from RNA transcripts. HTBI-primed RT-PCR formed the first round, and a multiplex PCR formed the second. TCRdb redid the calling of the multiplex PCR reads with MiXCR, one entry per CDR3 protein. The sample carries 200,000 to 300,000 distinct CDR3 sequences, 40% to 50% recorded once. The specimen was peripheral blood. These receptors were taken from an adult man with Graves' ophthalmopathy.

This clonotype has a handful of counts. This rearrangement joins TRBV6-6 to TRBJ2-7, with unresolved D. V lost 7 bases, J lost 3 bases, and 13 bases lay in between. This CDR3 is built from 13 residues. The germline CDR1 and CDR2 sequences are MNHNY and SVGAGI (reference sequence). The CDR3, as DNA: TGTGCCAGCATTCCGGACGTCGACTACGAGCAGTACTTC. It yields the protein CASIPDVDYEQYF.

The CDR3 DNA is TGTGCCAGCAGTTACGACCCGGTGGACCACCGGGATGGCTACACCTTC. Its protein product is CASSYDPVDHRDGYTF. V usage is TRBV6-5 and J usage is TRBJ1-2; D is uncertain. Trimming took 2 bases from V and 6 from J, leaving 19 bases between them. The length of the CDR3 is 16 residues. The germline CDR1 and CDR2 sequences are MNHEY and SVGAGI.